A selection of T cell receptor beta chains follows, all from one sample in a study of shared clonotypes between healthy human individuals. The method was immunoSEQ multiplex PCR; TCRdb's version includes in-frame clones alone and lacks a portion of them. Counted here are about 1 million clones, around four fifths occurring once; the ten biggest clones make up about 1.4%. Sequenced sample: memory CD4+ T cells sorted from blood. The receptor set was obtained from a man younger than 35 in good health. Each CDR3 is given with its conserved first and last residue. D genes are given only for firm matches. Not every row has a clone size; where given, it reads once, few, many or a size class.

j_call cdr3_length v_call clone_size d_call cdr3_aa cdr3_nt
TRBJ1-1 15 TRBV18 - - CASSPRQEPNTEAFF TGTGCCAGCTCACCGAGACAGGAACCGAACACTGAAGCTTTCTTT
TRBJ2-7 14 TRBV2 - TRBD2 CASRLREISYEQYF TGTGCCAGCAGGCTGCGGGAGATCTCCTACGAGCAGTACTTC
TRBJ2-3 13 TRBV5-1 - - CASSVPSTDTQYF TGCGCCAGCAGCGTCCCTAGCACAGATACGCAGTATTTT
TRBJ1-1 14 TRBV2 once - CASSGTRSRTEAFF TGTGCCAGCAGTGGGACAAGGTCCAGAACTGAAGCTTTCTTT
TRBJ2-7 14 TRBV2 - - CASSLQLGVGEQYF TGTGCCAGCAGCTTACAGCTGGGAGTAGGCGAGCAGTACTTC
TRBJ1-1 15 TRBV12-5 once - CASGLGQGRRTEAFF TGTGCTAGTGGTTTGGGTCAGGGAAGAAGGACTGAAGCTTTCTTT
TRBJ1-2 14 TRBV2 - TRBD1 CASSVQGTAYGYTF TGTGCCAGCAGTGTACAGGGGACAGCCTATGGCTACACCTTC
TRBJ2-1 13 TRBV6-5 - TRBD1 CASSRQGGREQFF TGTGCCAGCAGCCGACAGGGCGGTCGTGAGCAGTTCTTC
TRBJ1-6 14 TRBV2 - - CASSEDSPVSPLHF TGTGCCAGCAGTGAGGACAGCCCCGTTTCACCCCTCCACTTT
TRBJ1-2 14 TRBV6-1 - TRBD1 CASSDRGQRYGYTF TGTGCCAGCTCGGACAGGGGGCAAAGGTATGGCTACACCTTC
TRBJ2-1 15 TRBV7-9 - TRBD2 CASRDTSGPYNEQFF TGTGCCAGCAGGGATACTAGCGGGCCCTACAATGAGCAGTTCTTC
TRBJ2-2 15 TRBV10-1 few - CASSQGSANTGELFF TGCGCCAGCAGTCAAGGGTCAGCGAACACCGGGGAGCTGTTTTTT
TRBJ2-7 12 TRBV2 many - CASSDRTYEQYF TGTGCCAGCAGTGACCGTACCTACGAGCAGTACTTC
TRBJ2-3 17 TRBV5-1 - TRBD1 CASSLGVQGASTDTQYF TGCGCCAGCAGCTTGGGCGTCCAGGGGGCAAGCACAGATACGCAGTATTTT
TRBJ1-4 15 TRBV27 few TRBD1 CASSLGQGAGEKLFF TGTGCCAGCAGTTTGGGTCAGGGGGCTGGGGAAAAACTGTTTTTT
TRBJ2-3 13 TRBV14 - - CASRLTDRYTQYF TGTGCCAGCAGACTTACAGACAGGTATACGCAGTATTTT
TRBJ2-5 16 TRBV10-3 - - CAISESSPASAETQYF TGTGCCATCAGTGAGTCGAGTCCCGCTAGCGCGGAGACCCAGTACTTC
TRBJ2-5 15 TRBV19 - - CASSIVPAGRETQYF TGTGCCAGTAGTATAGTGCCGGCGGGGAGGGAGACCCAGTACTTC
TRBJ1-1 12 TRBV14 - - CASSSQYTEAFF TGTGCCAGCAGCTCACAATACACTGAAGCTTTCTTT
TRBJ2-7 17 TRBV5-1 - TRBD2 CASSPGWLAGTSYEQYF TGCGCCAGCAGTCCGGGTTGGCTAGCGGGAACCTCCTACGAGCAGTACTTC
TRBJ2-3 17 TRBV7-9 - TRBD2 CASSRLLAGVGTDTQYF TGTGCCAGCAGCCGACTACTAGCGGGGGTCGGAACGGATACGCAGTATTTT
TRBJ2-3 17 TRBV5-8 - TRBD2 CATFRASGGVNSGTQYF TGTGCCACCTTTCGGGCTAGCGGGGGGGTGAACAGTGGTACGCAGTATTTT
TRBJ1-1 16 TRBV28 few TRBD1 CASSFGTGGLGGEAFF TGTGCCAGCAGTTTTGGGACAGGGGGCTTAGGGGGTGAAGCTTTCTTT
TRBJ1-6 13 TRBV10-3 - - CAISDNSGLPLHF TGTGCCATCAGTGATAACAGCGGCCTTCCCCTCCACTTT
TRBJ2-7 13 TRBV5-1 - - CASSFGQNYEQYF TGCGCCAGCAGCTTCGGGCAGAACTACGAGCAGTACTTC
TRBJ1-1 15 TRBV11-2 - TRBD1 CASSYSTGGNTEAFF TGTGCCAGCAGCTATTCGACAGGGGGGAACACTGAAGCTTTCTTT
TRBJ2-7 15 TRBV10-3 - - CAISEGTGGAYEQYF TGTGCCATCAGTGAAGGCACAGGGGGGGCTTACGAGCAGTACTTC
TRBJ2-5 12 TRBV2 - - CASSPQGQTQYF TGTGCCAGCAGTCCACAGGGACAGACCCAGTACTTC